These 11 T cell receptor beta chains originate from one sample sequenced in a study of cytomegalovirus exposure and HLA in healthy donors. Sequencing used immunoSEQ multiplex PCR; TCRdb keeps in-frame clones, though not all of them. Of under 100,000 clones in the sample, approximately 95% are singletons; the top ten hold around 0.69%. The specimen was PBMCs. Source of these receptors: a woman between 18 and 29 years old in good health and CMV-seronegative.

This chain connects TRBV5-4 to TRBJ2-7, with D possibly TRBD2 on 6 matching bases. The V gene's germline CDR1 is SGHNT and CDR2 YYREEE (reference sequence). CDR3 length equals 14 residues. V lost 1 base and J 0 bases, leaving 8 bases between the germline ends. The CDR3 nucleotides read TGTGCCAGCAGCTTGAGGGACTTCTCCTACGAGCAGTACTTC. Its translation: CASSLRDFSYEQYF.

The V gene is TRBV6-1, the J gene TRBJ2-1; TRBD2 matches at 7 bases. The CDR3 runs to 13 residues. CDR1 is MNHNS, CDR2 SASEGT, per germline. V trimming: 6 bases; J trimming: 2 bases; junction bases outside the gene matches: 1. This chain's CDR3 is CASSGRTYNEQFF. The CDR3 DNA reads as TGTGCCAGCAGCGGGAGGACCTACAATGAGCAGTTCTTC.

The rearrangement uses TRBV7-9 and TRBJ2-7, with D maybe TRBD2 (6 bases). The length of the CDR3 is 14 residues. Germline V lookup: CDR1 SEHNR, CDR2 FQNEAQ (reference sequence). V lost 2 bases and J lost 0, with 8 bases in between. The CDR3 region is CASSLSGSSYEQYF. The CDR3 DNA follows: TGTGCCAGCAGCTTATCCGGGAGCTCCTACGAGCAGTACTTC.

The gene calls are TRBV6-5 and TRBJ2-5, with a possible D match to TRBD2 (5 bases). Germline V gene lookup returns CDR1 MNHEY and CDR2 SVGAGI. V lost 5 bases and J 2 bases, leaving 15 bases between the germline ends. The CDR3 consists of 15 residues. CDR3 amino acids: CASSPRSGLQETQYF. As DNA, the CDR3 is TGTGCCAGCAGTCCTAGGTCGGGGTTACAAGAGACCCAGTACTTC.

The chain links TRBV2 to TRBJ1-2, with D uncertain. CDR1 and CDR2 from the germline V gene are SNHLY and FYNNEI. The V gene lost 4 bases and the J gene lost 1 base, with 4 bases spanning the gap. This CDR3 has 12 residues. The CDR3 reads CASSAVNYGYTF. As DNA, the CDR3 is TGTGCCAGCAGTGCGGTTAACTATGGCTACACCTTC.

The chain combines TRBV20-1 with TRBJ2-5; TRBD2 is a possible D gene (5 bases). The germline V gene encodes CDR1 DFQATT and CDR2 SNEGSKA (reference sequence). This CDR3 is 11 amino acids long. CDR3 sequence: CGSLGEETQYF. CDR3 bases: TGCGGATCCCTGGGAGAAGAGACCCAGTACTTC.

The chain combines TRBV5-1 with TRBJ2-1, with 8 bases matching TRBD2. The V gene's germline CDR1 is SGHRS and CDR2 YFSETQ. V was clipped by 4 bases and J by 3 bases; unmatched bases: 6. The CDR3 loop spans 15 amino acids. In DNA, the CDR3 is TGCGCCAGCAGCCCGAGCGGGAGTGACTACAATGAGCAGTTCTTC. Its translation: CASSPSGSDYNEQFF.

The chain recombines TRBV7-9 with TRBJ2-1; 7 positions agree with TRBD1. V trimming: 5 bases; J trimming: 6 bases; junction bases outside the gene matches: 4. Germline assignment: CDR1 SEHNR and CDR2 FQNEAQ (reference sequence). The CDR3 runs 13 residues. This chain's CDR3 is CASSPGQLNEQFF. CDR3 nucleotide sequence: TGTGCCAGCAGCCCGGGACAGCTCAATGAGCAGTTCTTC. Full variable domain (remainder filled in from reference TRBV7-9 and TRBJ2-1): DTGVSQNPRHKITKRGQNVTFRCDPISEHNRLYWYRQTLGQGPEFLTYFQNEAQLEKSRLLSDRFSAERPKGSFSTLEIQRTEQGDSAMYLCASSPGQLNEQFFGPGTRLTVL.

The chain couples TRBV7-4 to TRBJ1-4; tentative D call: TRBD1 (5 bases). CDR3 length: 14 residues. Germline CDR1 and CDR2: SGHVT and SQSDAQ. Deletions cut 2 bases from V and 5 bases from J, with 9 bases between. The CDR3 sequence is CASSLMGGNEKLFF. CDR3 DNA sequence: TGTGCCAGCAGCTTAATGGGGGGAAATGAAAAACTGTTTTTT.

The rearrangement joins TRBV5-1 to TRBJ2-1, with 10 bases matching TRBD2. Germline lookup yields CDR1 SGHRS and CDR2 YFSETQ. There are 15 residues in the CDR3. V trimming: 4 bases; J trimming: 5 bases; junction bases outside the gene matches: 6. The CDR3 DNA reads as TGCGCCAGCAGCCCTACTAGCGGGGCTCACAATGAGCAGTTCTTC. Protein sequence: CASSPTSGAHNEQFF.

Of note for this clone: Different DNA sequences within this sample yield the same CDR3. The CDR3 spells CATRQGSRKLFF. DNA for the CDR3: TGCGCCACCCGGCAGGGTTCCCGAAAACTGTTTTTT. The chain couples TRBV5-1 to TRBJ1-4, with D possibly being TRBD1 (5 bases). V lost 9 bases and J lost 10, with 16 bases in between. CDR1 and CDR2 from the germline V gene are SGHRS and YFSETQ. The CDR3 sequence is 12 residues long. Based on the CDR3 plus reference TRBV5-1 and TRBJ1-4, the full variable domain is KAGVTQTPRYLIKTRGQQVTLSCSPISGHRSVSWYQQTPGQGLQFLFEYFSETQRNKGNFPGRFSGRQFSNSRSEMNVSTLELGDSALYLCATRQGSRKLFFGSGTQLSVL.